What follows describes a single T cell receptor (beta chain). The data derive from a study of cytotoxic CD8 clonotypes in ibrutinib-treated CLL. Germline V gene sequence: CDR1 MNHEY, CDR2 SMNVEV (reference sequence). This CDR3 spans 16 amino acids. Trimming at V came to 3 bases and at J to 2 bases, leaving 7 bases not matched to a gene. Data came from immunoSEQ multiplex PCR; TCRdb stores just in-frame clones and leaves some out. The data show about 310,000 clones, about 77% seen once. The chain carries TRBV27 and TRBJ2-3, with 8 bases lining up with TRBD2. The sequence was obtained from a human donor with chronic lymphocytic leukemia. The specimen was PBMCs, collected before ibrutinib treatment. Written as DNA, the CDR3 is TGTGCCAGCAGTTTTCTTAGCGGGGCAGCCACAGATACGCAGTATTTT. Protein product: CASSFLSGAATDTQYF.